One sample yielded the 27 T cell receptor beta chains listed below, sequenced in a study of T cells in Graves' hyperthyroidism and ophthalmopathy. From RNA transcripts, TCR beta CDR3 regions were amplified. The TCR CDR3 first-round RT-PCR relied on the HTBI primer set. MiXCR, run by TCRdb on the multiplex PCR reads, gives a single entry per CDR3 protein. The sample records 340,000 or so distinct CDR3 sequences, around a sixth being singletons. Sequences were obtained from blood. The receptors here all came from a woman aged 50 to 60 with Graves' hyperthyroidism.

This clonotype was picked up many times. The chain employs TRBV2 and TRBJ1-2; 11 bases map to TRBD1. CDR3 length: 19 residues. Germline V gives CDR1 SNHLY, CDR2 FYNNEI. Losses at the gene ends were 6 bases for V and 6 bases for J; bases not matched to a gene: 21. The CDR3 sequence is CASSHPSGTGGAELDGYTF. For the CDR3, the DNA is TGTGCCAGCAGCCACCCCTCCGGGACAGGGGGTGCCGAACTGGATGGCTACACCTTC. Complete variable domain (other parts from reference TRBV2 and TRBJ1-2): EPEVTQTPSHQVTQMGQEVILRCVPISNHLYFYWYRQILGQKVEFLVSFYNNEISEKSEIFDDQFSVERPDGSNFTLKIRSTKLEDSAMYFCASSHPSGTGGAELDGYTFGSGTRLTVV.

This clonotype occurred many times. DNA for the CDR3: TGCGCCAGCAGCATGGACAGCCAAGCTTTCTTT. It codes for CASSMDSQAFF. The chain recombines TRBV5-1 with TRBJ1-1, with D perhaps TRBD1 (6 bases). The CDR3 has 11 amino acids. Germline assignment: CDR1 SGHRS and CDR2 YFSETQ. Trimming stripped 4 bases from V and 9 bases from J, with 10 bases between.

This clonotype appeared many times. The V call is TRBV3-1, the J call TRBJ1-1; D is possibly TRBD1 (5 bases). CDR3 size: 16 residues. V lost 1 base and J lost 4, with 16 bases in between. Germline values: CDR1 LGHDT, CDR2 YNNKEL (reference sequence). Here the CDR3 DNA reads TGTGCCAGCAGCCAAGGGGGGAGGGGTCTGGGCACTGAAGCTTTCTTT. This encodes CASSQGGRGLGTEAFF.

This clonotype was seen more than once but under ten times. This CDR3 is CSALRDTAVEAFF. In DNA, the CDR3 is TGCAGTGCTCTCCGGGACACGGCTGTCGAAGCTTTCTTT. The rearrangement joins TRBV20-1 to TRBJ1-1; D may be TRBD1 (6 bases). V lost 5 bases and J 8 bases, leaving 18 bases between the germline ends. The germline CDR1 and CDR2 sequences are DFQATT and SNEGSKA (reference sequence). The CDR3 loop spans 13 amino acids.

The sample holds a few counts of this clonotype. The chain has TRBV19 and TRBJ1-5; D not certain. This CDR3 is 13 amino acids long. CDR1 and CDR2 (germline): LNHDA, SQIVND (reference sequence). V lost 6 bases and J lost 3, with 9 bases in between. CDR3 sequence reads: CASSPGINQPQHF. The DNA of the CDR3 is TGTGCCAGTAGCCCGGGAATCAATCAGCCCCAGCATTTT.

This clonotype appeared once. J is TRBJ2-5 and V is TRBV11-2; TRBD1 aligns across 11 bases. Unmatched junction bases numbered 7, after V lost 5 bases and J lost 5 bases. This CDR3 is 15 amino acids long. Germline assignment: CDR1 SGHAT and CDR2 FQNNGV. CDR3 in DNA: TGTGCCAGCAGCAATACCGGGACAGGGGGGGAGACCCAGTACTTC. Translation: CASSNTGTGGETQYF.

This clonotype was counted many times. J is TRBJ1-2 and V is TRBV3-1, with D possibly being TRBD1 (5 bases). V lost 6 bases and J 6 bases, leaving 14 bases between the germline ends. This CDR3 has 13 amino acids. The germline CDR1 and CDR2 sequences are LGHDT and YNNKEL (reference sequence). The CDR3 loop is CASSQRGQNGYTF. The CDR3 DNA is TGTGCCAGCAGTCAAAGGGGCCAGAATGGCTACACCTTC.

The chain joins TRBV7-9 to TRBJ2-2, with D perhaps TRBD1 (6 bases). CDR1 and CDR2 from the germline V gene are SEHNR and FQNEAQ (reference sequence). Deletions cut 4 bases from V and 7 bases from J, with 16 bases between. This CDR3 comprises 15 residues. The CDR3 here is CASSSAGGAGGELFF. DNA of the CDR3: TGTGCCAGCAGCTCAGCTGGGGGCGCGGGCGGGGAGCTGTTTTTT.

This chain's CDR3 is CASSLFEGVSYEQYF. CDR3 DNA sequence: TGTGCCAGCAGTTTATTTGAGGGTGTATCCTACGAGCAGTACTTC. V usage is TRBV27 and J usage is TRBJ2-7, with D possibly matching TRBD2 (5 bases). Germline CDR1 is MNHEY and CDR2 is SMNVEV (reference sequence). Trimming removed 1 base from V and 1 base from J, with 11 bases in between. The CDR3 consists of 15 residues.

This clonotype was counted only a few times. The rearrangement uses TRBV30 and TRBJ1-6, with 12 bases identical to TRBD1. Germline V CDR1 and CDR2: GTSNPN, SVGIG (reference sequence). V trimming: 4 bases; J trimming: 1 base; junction bases outside the gene matches: 5. This CDR3 region has 17 residues. The CDR3 reads CAWTGTGGNSYNSPLHF. The DNA for the CDR3 is TGTGCCTGGACCGGGACAGGGGGCAATTCCTATAATTCACCCCTCCACTTT.

This clonotype was recorded at least ten times. This chain joins TRBV10-3 and TRBJ2-5, with 8 bases aligning to TRBD2. The CDR3 runs to 17 residues. In germline, CDR1 is ENHRY, CDR2 SYGVKD. Losses at the gene ends were 0 bases for V and 3 bases for J; bases not matched to a gene: 9. The CDR3 bases are TGTGCCATCAGTGAGTCGGTGGTGGGACTAGTTAAAGAGACCCAGTACTTC. This sequence encodes CAISESVVGLVKETQYF.

The chain is built from TRBV7-6 and TRBJ2-5, with TRBD2 matching over 7 bases. J gave up 3 bases and V 5 bases, and 15 bases lay outside the gene matches. Germline CDR1 and CDR2: SGHVS and FNYEAQ. The CDR3 length is 17 residues. The chain's CDR3 is CASSQAVPSGPKETQYF. The CDR3 coding sequence is TGTGCCAGCAGCCAGGCGGTCCCTAGCGGCCCGAAAGAGACCCAGTACTTC.

The chain joins TRBV4-1 to TRBJ2-7; D gene ambiguous. V shed 0 bases and J shed 5 bases, with 20 bases lying between them. Germline values: CDR1 MGHRA, CDR2 YSYEKL. The CDR3 is 17 residues long. CDR3 sequence reads: CASSQEASRKPWDEQYF. CDR3 DNA: TGCGCCAGCAGCCAAGAGGCCTCAAGGAAGCCATGGGACGAGCAGTACTTC.

The V call is TRBV4-1, the J call TRBJ2-7; 10 bases fit TRBD2. The CDR3 consists of 17 residues. J gave up 3 bases and V 2 bases, and 10 bases lay outside the gene matches. Germline V gene data show CDR1 as MGHRA and CDR2 as YSYEKL. The CDR3 DNA is TGCGCCAGCAGCCAATCATCCCCTAGCGGGAGTGTCTACGAGCAGTACTTC. The encoded protein is CASSQSSPSGSVYEQYF.

The rearrangement uses TRBV7-6 and TRBJ2-1, with 9 bases fitting TRBD1. Germline V lookup: CDR1 SGHVS, CDR2 FNYEAQ. The CDR3 has 19 amino acids. The ends lost 0 bases at V and 9 bases at J; junction bases unmatched: 18. CDR3 DNA: TGTGCCAGCAGCTTAGCGCTTGGAAACAGGGGGCTTTTGGGGGTTGAGCAGTTCTTC. This sequence encodes CASSLALGNRGLLGVEQFF.

This clonotype occurred a few times. V and J are TRBV7-8 and TRBJ1-1; possibly TRBD1 for D (5 bases). The V gene lost 4 bases and the J gene lost 8 bases, with 17 bases spanning the gap. Germline V gives CDR1 SGHVS, CDR2 FQNEAQ. The CDR3 sequence is 14 residues long. The CDR3 region has the DNA TGTGCCAGCAGCTCGCTTGTATCGGCAGGGGAAGCTTTCTTT. This codes for CASSSLVSAGEAFF.

This sequence joins TRBV10-3 and TRBJ2-5; 7 bases line up with TRBD1. Germline CDR1 ENHRY, CDR2 SYGVKD. J gave up 7 bases and V 10 bases, and 12 bases lay outside the gene matches. The CDR3 has 13 residues. CDR3 in amino acids: CATETGLEGTQYF. CDR3 sequence (DNA): TGTGCCACTGAGACAGGGCTCGAGGGGACCCAGTACTTC.

This clonotype was detected many times. The chain has TRBV6-1 and TRBJ2-5, with D possibly matching TRBD2 (5 bases). This CDR3 is built from 13 residues. The germline V and J ends were trimmed by 5 bases and 2 bases, with 9 bases remaining between them. The germline CDR1 and CDR2 sequences are MNHNS and SASEGT. CDR3 loop: CASSFGLQETQYF. CDR3 nucleotide sequence: TGTGCCAGCAGTTTCGGACTTCAAGAGACCCAGTACTTC.

This sequence joins TRBV20-1 and TRBJ1-1; possibly TRBD1 for D (6 bases). Germline-derived CDR1 and CDR2 are DFQATT and SNEGSKA (reference sequence). CDR3 length: 14 amino acids. With 1 base removed from V and 1 base from J, the gap between germline ends came to 10 bases. The DNA of the CDR3 is TGCAGTGCTAGAGCTGTGACAGGGAACACTGAAGCTTTCTTT. Encoded protein: CSARAVTGNTEAFF.

Many counts were recorded for this clonotype. The chain joins TRBV6-1 to TRBJ2-5; 7 nucleotides line up with TRBD2. V was pared by 6 bases and J by 5 bases, with 12 bases of the junction left unmatched. CDR1 is MNHNS, CDR2 SASEGT, per germline. The CDR3 is made up of 15 amino acids. CDR3 coding DNA: TGTGCCAGCAGCCCTGGGGGGGATGTCCTTGAGACCCAGTACTTC. It is translated as CASSPGGDVLETQYF.

In this sample, this clonotype turned up a few times. This chain links TRBV12-3 or TRBV12-4 with TRBJ2-4, with D maybe TRBD2 (6 bases). The CDR3 is 17 residues long. Deletions cut 5 bases from V and 3 bases from J, with 20 bases between. CDR3 region: CASSPRWRGRDKNIQYF. The CDR3 DNA reads as TGTGCCAGCAGTCCCCGTTGGAGGGGCAGAGACAAAAACATTCAGTACTTC.

The rearrangement links TRBV2 to TRBJ2-4, with D possibly TRBD1 on 5 matching bases. Trimming left V 1 base short and J 0 bases short, with 16 bases between. CDR1 is SNHLY, CDR2 FYNNEI, per germline. The CDR3 has 18 amino acids. The CDR3 DNA is TGTGCCAGCAGTGAAGAACCGTGGCAGGGCCTAGCCAAAAACATTCAGTACTTC. It yields the protein CASSEEPWQGLAKNIQYF.

This clonotype has only a few counts. The rearrangement joins TRBV27 to TRBJ1-5; tentatively, D is TRBD1 (6 bases). The CDR3 runs 15 residues. V was pared by 5 bases and J by 4 bases, with 15 bases between. CDR1 and CDR2 (germline): MNHEY, SMNVEV (reference sequence). Here the CDR3 reads CASSPIRGKNQPQHF. In DNA, the CDR3 is TGTGCCAGCAGTCCCATCAGGGGTAAGAATCAGCCCCAGCATTTT.

Comments on this clonotype: An end of the junction differs from the germline gene, which may be a read error. The chain joins TRBV7-7 to TRBJ2-1; 7 nucleotides line up with TRBD2. CDR3 length: 16 amino acids. The germline V gene encodes CDR1 SSHAT and CDR2 FNYEAQ (reference sequence). DNA of the CDR3: TGTGCTAGCAGCTTACGACTAGCAAGCTCCTACAATGAGCAGTTCTTC. Protein sequence: CASSLRLASSYNEQFF.

Ten or more counts support this clonotype. The chain joins TRBV15 to TRBJ2-4; D unresolved. V shed 0 bases and J shed 0 bases, with 9 bases lying between them. Germline V gene data show CDR1 as LNHNV and CDR2 as YYDKDF (reference sequence). The CDR3 sequence is 16 residues long. CDR3 sequence reads: CATSRDADLAKNIQYF. The CDR3 DNA reads as TGTGCCACCAGCAGAGATGCGGATCTAGCCAAAAACATTCAGTACTTC.

The CDR3 nucleotides are TGTGCCAGTAGCTCGGGCGCCCAGGGGATGGTTGAAGCTTTCTTT. This translates into CASSSGAQGMVEAFF. This chain connects TRBV19 to TRBJ1-1; possible D gene TRBD1, 6 bases. The CDR3 runs 15 residues. Trimming pared 6 bases from V and 7 bases from J, leaving 21 bases between. Germline CDR1 is LNHDA and CDR2 is SQIVND (reference sequence).

The chain links TRBV5-1 to TRBJ1-5; 8 bases align to TRBD1. The V segment lost 0 bases and the J segment 3 bases; nucleotides outside the gene matches: 2. The CDR3 totals 15 residues. CDR1 SGHRS and CDR2 YFSETQ come from the germline V gene. This CDR3 is CASSLGTGINQPQHF. Written as DNA, the CDR3 is TGCGCCAGCAGCTTGGGGACAGGGATCAATCAGCCCCAGCATTTT.